The next 4 T cell receptor beta chains were all read from a single sample in a study of pediatric ulcerative colitis. Assay used: immunoSEQ multiplex PCR; TCRdb lists only in-frame clones, some missing. Of fewer than 20,000 clones listed, just under 75% were seen once; the top ten hold around 7%. The rectum was sampled with one to two pinch biopsies at colonoscopy. Input material: gut tissue. These TCRs come from a boy between 10 and 17 years old with moderate ulcerative colitis.

The rearrangement links TRBV29-1 to TRBJ2-5; D might be TRBD2 (6 bases). V was clipped by 3 bases and J by 5 bases, with 13 bases between them. This CDR3 has 13 amino acids. Germline V lookup: CDR1 SQVTM, CDR2 ANQGSEA. The CDR3 here is CSVEGGVLETQYF. The CDR3 region has the DNA TGCAGCGTTGAGGGCGGGGTATTGGAGACCCAGTACTTC. Looking up the rest from reference TRBV29-1 and TRBJ2-5 gives the full variable domain: SAVISQKPSRDICQRGTSLTIQCQVDSQVTMMFWYRQQPGQSLTLIATANQGSEATYESGFVIDKFPISRPNLTFSTLTVSNMSPEDSSIYLCSVEGGVLETQYFGPGTRLLVL.

V is TRBV4-3 and J is TRBJ2-7; 8 nucleotides line up with TRBD2. V trimming: 0 bases; J trimming: 7 bases; junction bases outside the gene matches: 8. The germline V gene has CDR1 LGHNA and CDR2 YSLEER. The CDR3 is 15 residues long. In DNA form, the CDR3 reads TGCGCCAGCAGCCAAGACGGAGCGGGAGATCGGGAGCAGTACTTC. Translation: CASSQDGAGDREQYF.

The chain has TRBV19 and TRBJ2-1, with 14 bases fitting TRBD2. The germline V gene has CDR1 LNHDA and CDR2 SQIVND (reference sequence). The CDR3 sequence is 18 residues long. Unmatched junction bases numbered 13, after V lost 5 bases and J lost 7 bases. CDR3 amino acids: CASSSAPGLAGDWNEQFF. The DNA of the CDR3 is TGTGCCAGTAGTTCAGCCCCGGGACTAGCGGGAGATTGGAATGAGCAGTTCTTC.

This clone occurred a few times. The CDR3: CASSFQRGANYGYTF. CDR3 coding DNA: TGTGCCAGTAGTTTCCAACGTGGAGCTAACTATGGCTACACCTTC. The rearrangement uses TRBV19 and TRBJ1-2; no clear D. The V gene lost 5 bases and the J gene lost 0 bases, with 13 bases spanning the gap. The germline V gene encodes CDR1 LNHDA and CDR2 SQIVND (reference sequence). The CDR3 spans 15 residues.